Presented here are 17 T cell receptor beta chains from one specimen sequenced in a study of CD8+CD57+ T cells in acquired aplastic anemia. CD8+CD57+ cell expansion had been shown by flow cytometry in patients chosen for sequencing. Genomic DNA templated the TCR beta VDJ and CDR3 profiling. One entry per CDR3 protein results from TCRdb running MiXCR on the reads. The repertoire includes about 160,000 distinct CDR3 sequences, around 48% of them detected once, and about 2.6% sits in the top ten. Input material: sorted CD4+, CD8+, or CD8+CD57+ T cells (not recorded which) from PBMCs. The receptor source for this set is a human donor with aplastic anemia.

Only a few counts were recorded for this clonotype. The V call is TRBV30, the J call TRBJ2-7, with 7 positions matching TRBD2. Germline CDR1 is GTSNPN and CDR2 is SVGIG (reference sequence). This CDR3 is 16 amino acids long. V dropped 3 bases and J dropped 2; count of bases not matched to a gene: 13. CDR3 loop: CAWSALASGETYEQYF. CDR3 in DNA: TGTGCCTGGAGCGCCCTGGCTAGCGGAGAGACCTACGAGCAGTACTTC.

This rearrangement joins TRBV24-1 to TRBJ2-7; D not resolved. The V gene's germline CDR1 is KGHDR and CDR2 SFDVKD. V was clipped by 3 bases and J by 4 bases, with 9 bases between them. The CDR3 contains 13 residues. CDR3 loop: CATSDPPAYEQYF. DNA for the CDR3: TGTGCCACCAGTGATCCTCCAGCATACGAGCAGTACTTC.

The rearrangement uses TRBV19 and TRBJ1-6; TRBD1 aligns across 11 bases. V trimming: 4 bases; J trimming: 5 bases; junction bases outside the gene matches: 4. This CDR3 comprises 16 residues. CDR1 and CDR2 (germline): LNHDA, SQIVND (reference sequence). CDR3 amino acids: CASSKRTGGNNSPLHF. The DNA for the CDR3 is TGTGCCAGTAGTAAAAGGACAGGGGGCAATAATTCACCCCTCCACTTT.

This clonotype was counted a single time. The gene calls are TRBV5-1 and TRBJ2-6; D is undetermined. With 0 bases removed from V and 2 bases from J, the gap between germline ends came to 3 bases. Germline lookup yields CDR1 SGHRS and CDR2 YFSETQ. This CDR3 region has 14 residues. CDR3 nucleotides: TGCGCCAGCAGCTTGGAACCTGGGGCCAACGTCCTGACTTTC. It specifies CASSLEPGANVLTF.

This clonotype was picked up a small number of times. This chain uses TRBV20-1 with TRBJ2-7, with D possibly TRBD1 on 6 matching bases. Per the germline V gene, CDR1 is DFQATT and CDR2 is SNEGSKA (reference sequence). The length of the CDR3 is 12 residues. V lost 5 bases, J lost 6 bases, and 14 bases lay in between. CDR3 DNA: TGCAGTGCTTTGGACAGTACTAGCGAGCAGTACTTC. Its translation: CSALDSTSEQYF.

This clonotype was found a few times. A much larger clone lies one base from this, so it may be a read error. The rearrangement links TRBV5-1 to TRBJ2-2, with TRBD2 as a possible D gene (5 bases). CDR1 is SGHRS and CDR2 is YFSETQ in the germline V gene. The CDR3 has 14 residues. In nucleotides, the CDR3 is TGCGCCAGCAGCGAGACGGATCTCACCGGGGAGCTGCTTTTT. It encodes CASSETDLTGELLF.

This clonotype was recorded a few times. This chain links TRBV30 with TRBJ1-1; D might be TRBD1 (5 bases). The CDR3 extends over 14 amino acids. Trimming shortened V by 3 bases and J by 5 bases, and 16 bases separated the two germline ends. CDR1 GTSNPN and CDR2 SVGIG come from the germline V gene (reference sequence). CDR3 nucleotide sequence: TGTGCCTGGAGGGTGGGGGGACGTGGGACTGAAGCTTTCTTT. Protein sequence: CAWRVGGRGTEAFF.

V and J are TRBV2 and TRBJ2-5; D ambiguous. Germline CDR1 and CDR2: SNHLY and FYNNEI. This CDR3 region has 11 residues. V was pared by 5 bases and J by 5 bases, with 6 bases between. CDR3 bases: TGTGCCAGCAGTCCGCTGGAGACCCAGTACTTC. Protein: CASSPLETQYF.

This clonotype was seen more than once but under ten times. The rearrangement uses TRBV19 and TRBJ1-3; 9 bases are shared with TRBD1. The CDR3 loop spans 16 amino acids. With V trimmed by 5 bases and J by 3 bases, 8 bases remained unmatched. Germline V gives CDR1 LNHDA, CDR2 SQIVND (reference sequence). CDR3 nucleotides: TGTGCCAGTAGTTTATCCGGGACAGGGTTTGGAAACACCATATATTTT. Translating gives CASSLSGTGFGNTIYF.

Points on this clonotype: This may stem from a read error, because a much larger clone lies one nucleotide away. CDR3 in amino acids: CAGSLRSLAYEQYF. The CDR3 region has the DNA TGTGCCGGCAGTTTACGTAGCTTGGCATACGAGCAGTACTTC. The chain employs TRBV27 and TRBJ2-7, with D unresolved. Germline loops: CDR1 MNHEY, CDR2 SMNVEV (reference sequence). This CDR3 spans 14 amino acids.

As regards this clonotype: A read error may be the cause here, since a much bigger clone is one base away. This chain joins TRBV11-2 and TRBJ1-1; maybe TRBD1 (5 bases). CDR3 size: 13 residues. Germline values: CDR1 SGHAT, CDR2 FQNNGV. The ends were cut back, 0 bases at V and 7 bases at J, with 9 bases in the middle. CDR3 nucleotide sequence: TGTGCCAGCAGCTTAGACCGACAGTGTGAAGCTTTCTTT. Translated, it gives CASSLDRQCEAFF.

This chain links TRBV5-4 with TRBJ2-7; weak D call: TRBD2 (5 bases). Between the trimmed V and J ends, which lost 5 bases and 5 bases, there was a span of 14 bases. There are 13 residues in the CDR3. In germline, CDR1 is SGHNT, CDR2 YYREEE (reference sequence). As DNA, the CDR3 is TGTGCCAGCAGTATCACTAGTTATGACGAGCAGTACTTC. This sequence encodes CASSITSYDEQYF.

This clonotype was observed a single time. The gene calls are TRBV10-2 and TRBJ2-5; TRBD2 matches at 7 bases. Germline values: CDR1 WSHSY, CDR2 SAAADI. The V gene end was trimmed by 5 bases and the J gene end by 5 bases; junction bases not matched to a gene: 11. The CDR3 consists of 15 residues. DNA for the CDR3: TGCGCCAGCAGTTTCGATGAAGTAGCGGGTGAGACCCAGTACTTC. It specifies CASSFDEVAGETQYF.

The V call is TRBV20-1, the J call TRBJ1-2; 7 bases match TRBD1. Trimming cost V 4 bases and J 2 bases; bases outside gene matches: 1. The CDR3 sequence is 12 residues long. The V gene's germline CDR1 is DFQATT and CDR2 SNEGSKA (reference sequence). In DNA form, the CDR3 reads TGCAGTGCTACGGGACAGAACTATGGCTACACCTTC. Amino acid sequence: CSATGQNYGYTF.

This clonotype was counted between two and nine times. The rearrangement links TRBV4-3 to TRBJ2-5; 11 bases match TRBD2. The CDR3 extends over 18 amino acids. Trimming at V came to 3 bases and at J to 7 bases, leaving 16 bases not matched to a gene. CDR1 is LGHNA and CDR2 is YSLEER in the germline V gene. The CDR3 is CASSQEPGTSGSRGTQYF. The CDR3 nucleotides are TGCGCCAGCAGCCAGGAACCCGGGACTAGCGGATCCAGGGGGACCCAGTACTTC.

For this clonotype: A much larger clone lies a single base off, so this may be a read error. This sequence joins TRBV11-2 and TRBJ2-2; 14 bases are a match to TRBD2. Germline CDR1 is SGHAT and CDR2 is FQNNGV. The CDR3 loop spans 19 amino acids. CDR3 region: CASSLLPGTSGRLAGKLFF. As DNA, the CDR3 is TGTGCCAGCAGCTTACTACCCGGGACTAGCGGGAGACTCGCCGGGAAGCTGTTTTTT.

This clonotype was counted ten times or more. CDR3 loop: CASSQERDRGLRGNSPLHF. Here the CDR3 DNA reads TGTGCCAGCAGCCAAGAGCGGGACAGGGGTCTTCGGGGTAATTCACCCCTCCACTTT. The chain employs TRBV14 and TRBJ1-6; 10 bases match TRBD1. The junction had 11 bases not matched to a gene; V was cut back by 0 bases and J by 6 bases. This CDR3 contains 19 residues. The germline V gene has CDR1 SGHDN and CDR2 FVKESK.